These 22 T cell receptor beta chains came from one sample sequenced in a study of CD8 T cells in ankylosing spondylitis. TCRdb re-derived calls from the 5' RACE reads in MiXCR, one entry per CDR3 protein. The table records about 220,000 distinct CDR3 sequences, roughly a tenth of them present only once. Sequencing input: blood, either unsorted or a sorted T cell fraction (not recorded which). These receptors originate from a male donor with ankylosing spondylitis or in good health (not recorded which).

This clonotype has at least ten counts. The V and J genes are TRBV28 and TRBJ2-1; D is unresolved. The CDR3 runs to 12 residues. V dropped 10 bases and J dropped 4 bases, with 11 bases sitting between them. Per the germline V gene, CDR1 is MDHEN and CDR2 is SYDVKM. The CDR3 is CATATAYNEQFF. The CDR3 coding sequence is TGTGCCACCGCGACTGCATACAATGAGCAGTTCTTC.

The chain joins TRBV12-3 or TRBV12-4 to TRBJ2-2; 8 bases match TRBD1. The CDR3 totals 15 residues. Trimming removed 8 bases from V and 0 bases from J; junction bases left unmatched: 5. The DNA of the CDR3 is TGTGCCAGCGGGGGACAGGAAACGAACACCGGGGAGCTGTTTTTT. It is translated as CASGGQETNTGELFF.

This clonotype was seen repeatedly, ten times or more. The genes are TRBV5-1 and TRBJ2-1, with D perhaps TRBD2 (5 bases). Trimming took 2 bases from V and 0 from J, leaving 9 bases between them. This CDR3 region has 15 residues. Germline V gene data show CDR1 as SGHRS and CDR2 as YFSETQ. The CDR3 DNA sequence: TGCGCCAGCAGCTTCAGCGGTAGCTCCTACAATGAGCAGTTCTTC. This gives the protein CASSFSGSSYNEQFF.

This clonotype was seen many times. CDR3 in DNA: TGCGCCAGCAGCTTCGACAGGGGAGGCTACGAGCAGTACTTC. Translation: CASSFDRGGYEQYF. This sequence joins TRBV5-1 and TRBJ2-7, with 8 positions matching TRBD1. Germline CDR1 and CDR2: SGHRS and YFSETQ. The ends lost 2 bases at V and 3 bases at J; junction bases unmatched: 4. The CDR3 loop spans 14 amino acids.

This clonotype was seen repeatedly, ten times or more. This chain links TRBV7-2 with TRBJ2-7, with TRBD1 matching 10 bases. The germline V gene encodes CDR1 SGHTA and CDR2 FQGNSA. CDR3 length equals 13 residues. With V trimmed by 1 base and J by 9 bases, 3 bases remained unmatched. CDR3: CASSLGQGAGQYF. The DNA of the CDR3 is TGTGCCAGCAGCTTAGGACAGGGGGCGGGGCAGTACTTC.

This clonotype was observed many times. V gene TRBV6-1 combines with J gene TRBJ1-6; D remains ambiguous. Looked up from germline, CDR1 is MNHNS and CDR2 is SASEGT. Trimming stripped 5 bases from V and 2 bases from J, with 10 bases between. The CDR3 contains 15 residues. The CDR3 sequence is CASSKTEPYNSPLHF. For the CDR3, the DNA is TGTGCCAGCAGTAAAACAGAACCCTATAATTCACCCCTCCACTTT.

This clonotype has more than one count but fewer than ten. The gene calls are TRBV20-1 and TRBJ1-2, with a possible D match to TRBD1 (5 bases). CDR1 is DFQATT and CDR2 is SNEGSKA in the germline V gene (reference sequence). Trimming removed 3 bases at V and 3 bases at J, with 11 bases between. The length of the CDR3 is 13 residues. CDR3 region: CSASVREDYGYTF. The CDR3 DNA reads TGCAGTGCTAGTGTCAGGGAGGACTATGGCTACACCTTC.

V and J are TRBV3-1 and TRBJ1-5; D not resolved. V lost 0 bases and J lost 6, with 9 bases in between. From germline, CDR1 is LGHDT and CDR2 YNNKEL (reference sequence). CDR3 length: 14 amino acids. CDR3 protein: CASSQDKGGQPQHF. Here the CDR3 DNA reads TGTGCCAGCAGCCAAGACAAGGGCGGTCAGCCCCAGCATTTT. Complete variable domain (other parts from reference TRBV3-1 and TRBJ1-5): DTAVSQTPKYLVTQMGNDKSIKCEQNLGHDTMYWYKQDSKKFLKIMFSYNNKELIINETVPNRFSPKSPDKAHLNLHINSLELGDSAVYFCASSQDKGGQPQHFGDGTRLSIL.

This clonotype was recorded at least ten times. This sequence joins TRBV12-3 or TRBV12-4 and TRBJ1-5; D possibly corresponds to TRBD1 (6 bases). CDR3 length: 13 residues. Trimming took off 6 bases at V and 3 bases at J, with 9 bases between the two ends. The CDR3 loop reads CASRAGANQPQHF. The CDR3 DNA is TGTGCCAGCAGGGCAGGGGCCAATCAGCCCCAGCATTTT.

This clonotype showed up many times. The DNA for the CDR3 is TGCAGTGCTGTCCCTAACACAGATACGCAGTATTTT. This gives the protein CSAVPNTDTQYF. The rearrangement joins TRBV20-1 to TRBJ2-3; D gene ambiguous. Trimming shortened V by 5 bases and J by 2 bases, and 8 bases separated the two germline ends. CDR1 DFQATT and CDR2 SNEGSKA come from the germline V gene (reference sequence). The CDR3 runs 12 residues.

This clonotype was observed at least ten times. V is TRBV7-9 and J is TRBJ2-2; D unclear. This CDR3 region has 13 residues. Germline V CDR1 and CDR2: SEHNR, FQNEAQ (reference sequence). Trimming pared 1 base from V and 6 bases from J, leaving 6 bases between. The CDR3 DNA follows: TGTGCCAGCAGCTTAGATTACTCCGGGGAGCTGTTTTTT. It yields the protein CASSLDYSGELFF.

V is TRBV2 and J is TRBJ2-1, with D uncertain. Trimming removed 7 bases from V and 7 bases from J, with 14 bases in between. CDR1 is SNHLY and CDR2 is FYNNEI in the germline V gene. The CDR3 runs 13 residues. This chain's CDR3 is CASIWGPANEQFF. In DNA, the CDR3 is TGTGCCAGCATTTGGGGTCCCGCGAATGAGCAGTTCTTC.

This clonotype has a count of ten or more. The CDR3 region has the DNA TGTGCCAGCAGTTATGGAGGGTCTGGTGAAAACATTCAGTACTTC. Translation gives CASSYGGSGENIQYF. This chain links TRBV12-3 or TRBV12-4 with TRBJ2-4; tentative D call: TRBD2 (6 bases). The CDR3 sequence is 15 residues long. Trimming removed 4 bases from V and 5 bases from J, with 15 bases in between.

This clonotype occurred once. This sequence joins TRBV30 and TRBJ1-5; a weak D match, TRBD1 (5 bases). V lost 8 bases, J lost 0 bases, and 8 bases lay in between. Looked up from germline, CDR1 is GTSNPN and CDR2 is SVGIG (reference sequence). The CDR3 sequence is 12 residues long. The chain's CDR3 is CAAGDSNQPQHF. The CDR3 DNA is TGTGCCGCGGGGGATAGCAATCAGCCCCAGCATTTT. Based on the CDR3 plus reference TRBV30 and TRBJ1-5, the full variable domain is SQTIHQWPATLVQPVGSPLSLECTVEGTSNPNLYWYRQAAGRGLQLLFYSVGIGQISSEVPQNLSASRPQDRQFILSSKKLLLSDSGFYLCAAGDSNQPQHFGDGTRLSIL.

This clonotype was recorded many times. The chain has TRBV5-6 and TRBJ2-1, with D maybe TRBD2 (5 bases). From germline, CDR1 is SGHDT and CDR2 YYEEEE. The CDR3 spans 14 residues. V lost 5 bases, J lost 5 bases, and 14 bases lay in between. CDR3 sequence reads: CASSWRPSDNEQFF. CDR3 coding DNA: TGTGCCAGCAGTTGGAGGCCCTCGGACAATGAGCAGTTCTTC.

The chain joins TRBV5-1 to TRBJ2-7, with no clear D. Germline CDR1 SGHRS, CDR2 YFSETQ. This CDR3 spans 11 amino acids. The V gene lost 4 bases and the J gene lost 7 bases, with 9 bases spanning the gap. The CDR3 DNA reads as TGCGCCAGCAGCGCCGAATTAGAGCAGTACTTC. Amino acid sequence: CASSAELEQYF.

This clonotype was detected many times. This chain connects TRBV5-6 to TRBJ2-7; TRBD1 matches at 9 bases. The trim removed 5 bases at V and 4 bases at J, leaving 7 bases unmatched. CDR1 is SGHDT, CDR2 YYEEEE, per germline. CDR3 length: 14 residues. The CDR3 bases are TGTGCCAGCAGGCCGGGACAGGGTAGGTACGAGCAGTACTTC. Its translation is CASRPGQGRYEQYF.

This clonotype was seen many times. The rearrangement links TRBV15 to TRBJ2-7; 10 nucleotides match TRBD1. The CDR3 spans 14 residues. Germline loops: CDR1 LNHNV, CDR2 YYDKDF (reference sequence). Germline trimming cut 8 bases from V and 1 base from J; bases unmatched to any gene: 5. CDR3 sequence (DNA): TGTGCCACCGCCAAGGACAGGGGGTCCTACGAGCAGTACTTC. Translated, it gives CATAKDRGSYEQYF.

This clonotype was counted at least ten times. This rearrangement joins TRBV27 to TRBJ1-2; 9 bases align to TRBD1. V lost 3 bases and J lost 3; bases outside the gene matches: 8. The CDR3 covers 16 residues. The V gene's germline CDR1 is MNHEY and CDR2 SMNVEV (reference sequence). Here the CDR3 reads CASSFTGQGLDYGYTF. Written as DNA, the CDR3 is TGTGCCAGCAGTTTCACAGGACAGGGGCTGGACTATGGCTACACCTTC.

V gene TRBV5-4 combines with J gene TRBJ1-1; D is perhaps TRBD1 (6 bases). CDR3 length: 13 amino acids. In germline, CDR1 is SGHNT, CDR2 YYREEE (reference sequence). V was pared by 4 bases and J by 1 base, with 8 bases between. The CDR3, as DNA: TGTGCCAGCAGCGGGGGACAGAACACTGAAGCTTTCTTT. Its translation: CASSGGQNTEAFF. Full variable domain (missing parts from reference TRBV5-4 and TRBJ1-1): ETGVTQSPTHLIKTRGQQVTLRCSSQSGHNTVSWYQQALGQGPQFIFQYYREEENGRGNFPPRFSGLQFPNYSSELNVNALELDDSALYLCASSGGQNTEAFFGQGTRLTVV.

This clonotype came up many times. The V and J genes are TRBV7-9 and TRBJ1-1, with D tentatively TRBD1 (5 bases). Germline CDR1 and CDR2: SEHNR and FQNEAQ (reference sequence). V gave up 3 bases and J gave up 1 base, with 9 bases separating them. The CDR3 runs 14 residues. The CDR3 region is CASSFTGPNTEAFF. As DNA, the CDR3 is TGTGCCAGCAGCTTTACGGGACCGAACACTGAAGCTTTCTTT.

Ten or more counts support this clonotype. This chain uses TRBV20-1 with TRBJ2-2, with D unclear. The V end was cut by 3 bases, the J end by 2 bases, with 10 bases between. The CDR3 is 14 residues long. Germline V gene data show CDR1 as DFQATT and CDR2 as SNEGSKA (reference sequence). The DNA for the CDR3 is TGCAGTGCTAGGGAATCAGCAAACACCGGGGAGCTGTTTTTT. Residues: CSARESANTGELFF.